This paragraph reports one TCR beta chain. Its antigen is currently unknown. This entry is derived from a study of cytomegalovirus exposure and HLA in healthy donors. Points from the study as a whole: In a later analysis, several top co-occurrence clusters appeared linked to parvovirus B19, influenza, CMV and Epstein-Barr virus. Researchers reported in a later analysis that a missense DCLRE1C variant was tied to TCR beta V- and J-gene trimming. An analysis that came later showed most CMV-associated TCR beta chains appearing HLA-restricted.

Vbeta (60) and Jbeta (13) primers were used in the PCR. Clones were sequenced by immunoSEQ multiplex PCR, and TCRdb holds only the in-frame ones, with some missing. This sample carries 150,000 to 200,000 clones, roughly 78% of them seen once, and the ten largest clones take less than 15%. Per germline, CDR1 MNHNS and CDR2 SASEGT. CDR3 length equals 14 residues. V lost 8 bases and J 5 bases, leaving 15 bases between the germline ends. This receptor was obtained from a woman aged 50 to 65 in good health and CMV-seropositive. The sequenced sample was PBMCs. The J gene is TRBJ1-4, the V gene TRBV6-1, with D perhaps matching TRBD1 (5 bases). The CDR3 DNA reads as TGTGCCAGCGGCTTGGAGGGGAGAAATGAAAAACTGTTTTTT. Translating gives CASGLEGRNEKLFF.